This T cell receptor beta chain was retrieved from a study of blood T cells in healthy people across ages (dated by TCRdb to the mid-2010s). Regarding the research as a whole: Template switching captured roughly one uniquely barcoded TCR beta cDNA molecule per two T cells in model experiments. To track age-related changes in TCR beta repertoire diversity, the study relied on deep sequencing normalized with unique cDNA molecular identifiers. The donors were divided into four age groups: young (average around 15 years), middle-aged (about 41), aged (about 56) and long-lived (around 80). To avoid experimental bias, donors of different ages were spread randomly across the sequencing lanes. The study analyzed two additional independent replicas of 1 million unique cDNA reads from the same blood draw for two donors, one aged 18 to 29 and one aged 80 or older.

Library preparation was by 5' RACE. The sample was run on an Illumina HiSeq 2500. The second PCR ran for about 6 to 12 cycles and used a J-beta primer mix along with a sample-barcoded 5' primer. A template-switch 5' adaptor carrying 12 random nucleotides introduced a unique molecular identifier onto each TCR beta cDNA molecule. Each sample yielded at least 3 million CDR3-containing paired-end reads. First-strand cDNA synthesis was performed from all RNA using the Mint cDNA synthesis kit, with priming by a TRBC-specific oligonucleotide. After uracil-DNA glycosylase treatment, a first 18-cycle PCR used universal primers M1SS and BC2_uni_R on all cDNA. From the authors' description of their analysis: For normalization, 1 million high-quality reads were randomly selected from each sample, with every read carrying a distinct molecular identifier. Instead of being binned into consensus sequences, reads with shared molecular identifiers were discarded. MiTCR, with a Q25 quality threshold and the strictest error-elimination algorithm, was used for CDR3 identification, clonotype clustering and error correction. Lower-bound total TCR beta diversity was estimated with a nonparametric unseen species model using Euler transformation. TCRdb trimmed the raw reads at Q25, called clones with MiXCR and kept productive beta chains. Rows with a matching CDR3 protein are joined into one entry that keeps the most common DNA and genes. These V and J calls originate from TCRdb's pipeline instead of the authors' own analysis. For this sample there are roughly 830,000 distinct CDR3 sequences; 62% appear just once. The ten top clones hold roughly 25% of the sample.

Systemically healthy Caucasian individuals from Russia, over 30 in total and aged about 6 to 90 years, were included as donors. About 9.8 milliliters of peripheral blood were drawn from each donor into EDTA-treated Vacutainer tubes. Ficoll-Paque density-gradient centrifugation was used to isolate PBMCs, with at least 7 million per sample. Total RNA, at least 6 micrograms per sample, was extracted from PBMCs with Trizol reagent. For every donor, an aliquot of PBMCs went through flow cytometry to measure the percentages of naive CD45RAhigh/CD27high T cells. In the case of this clonotype: No antigen is known for it. Base quality data are lacking; no much larger clone is found one base away.

What the work shows at the level of the full study, not this receptor alone: Observed TCR beta diversity per million T cells fell roughly linearly with age, and a significant reduction was already apparent by age around 44. Estimates of total diversity based on one million sequenced T cells were considered lower bounds and underestimates. Because the CMV infection status of the donors was unknown, age-related changes in expanded clonotypes may potentially have been confounded. Compared with the aged group, the long-lived group had more naive CD4+ T cells, fewer expanded clones and increased TCR diversity, a pattern suggesting age selection. There was a strong correlation between observed TCR beta diversity and the percentage of naive T cells measured by flow cytometry. Since profiling was done on bulk unsorted PBMCs, naive and antigen-experienced compartments could not be conclusively compared.

The sequenced material came from blood. This clonotype was obtained from a man aged 30 to 45 in good health.

The sequence in DNA is TGTGCCAGCAGTGCCACAGGGTTAACGCAGTATTTT. This translates into CASSATGLTQYF. The rearranged segments are TRBV2 and TRBJ2-3; possibly the D gene is TRBD1, per 6 matching bases. The junction carries 11 bases between V and J, which are trimmed by 4 bases and 9 bases respectively. In the germline V gene, CDR1 corresponds to SNHLY and CDR2 to FYNNEI. The CDR3 runs 12 amino acids, cysteine and phenylalanine included. Only CDR3 DNA is held: 36 bases, read in frame from base 1.